This T cell receptor (beta chain) derives from a study of cytomegalovirus exposure and HLA in healthy donors. Study summary: An earlier analysis identified under 130 million unique TCR beta sequences in about 190 million T cells. Findings and caveats of the study: Most TCR sequences were uncommon, yet certain public TCRs appeared in many donors. Judged likely to be a sequencing artifact was a cluster of highly shared sequence variants.

Trimming removed 2 bases from V and 3 bases from J, with 18 bases in between. The length of the CDR3 is 17 residues. Germline CDR1 is SGHTS and CDR2 is YDEGEE. Comment on this clone: Its specificity is unknown.

The PCR was carried out with 60 Vbeta primers and 13 Jbeta primers. Data came from immunoSEQ multiplex PCR; TCRdb stores just in-frame clones and leaves some out. The data show 130,000 or so clones, approximately 86% seen once. The chain couples TRBV5-8 to TRBJ2-1; D may be TRBD1 (7 bases). The TCR sequence derives from a woman aged 40 to 55 in good health and CMV-seronegative. What was sequenced was PBMCs. The DNA of the CDR3 is TGTGCCAGCAGCTTACTAGGGGGCTGGGGACTCTACAATGAGCAGTTCTTC. Its translation is CASSLLGGWGLYNEQFF. Full variable domain (remainder filled in from reference TRBV5-8 and TRBJ2-1): EAGVTQSPTHLIKTRGQQATLRCSPISGHTSVYWYQQALGLGLQFLLWYDEGEERNRGNFPPRFSGRQFPNYSSELNVNALELEDSALYLCASSLLGGWGLYNEQFFGPGTRLTVL.